This T cell receptor (beta chain) was documented in a study of T cell repertoires in cytomegalovirus infection. Study-level information: Alongside well-studied HLA-B-restricted CMV epitopes, recently identified HLA-C-restricted CMV epitopes were also used. Matching HLA type, along with CMV infection, was indicated by public TCR beta signatures. Points from the study as a whole: Cumulative public TCR beta family frequency identified carriers of CMV plus the relevant HLA. CMV-specific TCR beta clonotypes restricted by HLA-C dominated the ex vivo response.

V dropped 5 bases and J dropped 2 bases, with 16 bases sitting between them. The CDR3 length is 16 residues. This clonotype was found a few times. The target antigen is unknown. TCRdb reprocessed the reads with MiXCR, giving one entry per CDR3 protein. The data contain 900,000 to 950,000 distinct CDR3 sequences, around 32% of them singletons. This clonotype was obtained from a human donor in good health (CMV status not recorded). Some clones in this sample may be carry-over from other donors' samples. The input for sequencing was cultured CD8+ T cells from PBMCs, taken from culture after CMV antigen stimulation. This sequence joins TRBV12-3 or TRBV12-4 and TRBJ2-1, with TRBD1 as a possible D gene (6 bases). This chain's CDR3 is CASSPGQRYTYNEQFF. CDR3 coding DNA: TGTGCCAGCAGTCCTGGACAGAGATATACCTACAATGAGCAGTTCTTC.